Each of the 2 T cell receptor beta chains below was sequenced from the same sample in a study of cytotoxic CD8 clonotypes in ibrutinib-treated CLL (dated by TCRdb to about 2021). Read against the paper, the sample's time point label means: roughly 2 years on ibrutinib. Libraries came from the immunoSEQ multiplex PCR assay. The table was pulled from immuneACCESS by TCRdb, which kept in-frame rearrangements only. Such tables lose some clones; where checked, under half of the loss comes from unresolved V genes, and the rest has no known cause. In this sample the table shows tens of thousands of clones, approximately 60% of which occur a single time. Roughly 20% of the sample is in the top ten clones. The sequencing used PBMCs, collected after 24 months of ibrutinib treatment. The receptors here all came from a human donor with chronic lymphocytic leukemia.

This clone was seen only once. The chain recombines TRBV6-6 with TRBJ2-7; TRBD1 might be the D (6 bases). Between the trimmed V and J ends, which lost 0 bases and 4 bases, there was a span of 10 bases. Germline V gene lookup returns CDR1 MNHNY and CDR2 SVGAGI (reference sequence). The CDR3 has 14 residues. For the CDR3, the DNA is TGTGCCAGCAGTTACTCCGGACAGACTTACGAGCAGTACGTC. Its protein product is CASSYSGQTYEQYV.

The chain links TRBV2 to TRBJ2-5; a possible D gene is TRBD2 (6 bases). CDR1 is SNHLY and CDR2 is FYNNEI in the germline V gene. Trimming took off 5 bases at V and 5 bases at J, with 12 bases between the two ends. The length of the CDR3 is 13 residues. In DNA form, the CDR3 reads TGTGCCAGCAGTTTGACTAGTCCCGAGACCCAGTACTTC. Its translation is CASSLTSPETQYF.